This T cell receptor beta chain was sequenced during a study of identical twins' blood T cells. Study-wide context: Twelve libraries, six alpha and six beta, gave some 48 million reads.

The CDR3 runs to 14 residues. Germline values: CDR1 MNHEY, CDR2 SVGEGT. This clonotype was observed a single time. A much more abundant neighbour one base away suggests this may be a read error. TCR cDNA libraries were made from RNA using a previously described, modified protocol. In the authors' methods: Clonotypes per individual ranged from about 85,000 to nearly 500,000. Using its own MiXCR run on the 5' RACE reads, TCRdb lists one record per CDR3 protein. The V and J calls and clone size are TCRdb's, not the authors'. The table has 300,000 to 450,000 distinct CDR3 sequences, under 30% seen once. The clonotype comes from a woman aged 18 to 55 in good health. The material sequenced was PBMCs. V usage is TRBV6-2 or TRBV6-3 and J usage is TRBJ2-7; D tentatively fits TRBD1 or TRBD2 (5 bases each). CDR3 sequence (DNA): TGTGCCAGCAGAAGGACTCTTGGGGCTTACGAGCGGTACTTC. Its protein product is CASRRTLGAYERYF.